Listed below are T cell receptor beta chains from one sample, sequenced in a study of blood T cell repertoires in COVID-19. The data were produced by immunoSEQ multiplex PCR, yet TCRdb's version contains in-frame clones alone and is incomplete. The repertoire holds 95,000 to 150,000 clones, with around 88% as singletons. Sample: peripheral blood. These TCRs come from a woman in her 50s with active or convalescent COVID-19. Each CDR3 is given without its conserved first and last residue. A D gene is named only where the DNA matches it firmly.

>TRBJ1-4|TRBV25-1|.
ASSEGAAREKLF
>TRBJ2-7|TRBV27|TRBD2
ASSLKLAGVSYEQY
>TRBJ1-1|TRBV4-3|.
ASSQGPYPNTEAF
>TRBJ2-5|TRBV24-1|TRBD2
ATERAGEETQY
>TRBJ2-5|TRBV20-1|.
SAIPQETQY
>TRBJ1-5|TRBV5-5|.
ASSPQGIQPQH
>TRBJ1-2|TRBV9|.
ASSVVPGDGYT
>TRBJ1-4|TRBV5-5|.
ASSWGEGLPLANEKLF
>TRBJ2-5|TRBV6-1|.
ASSMRVGQETQY
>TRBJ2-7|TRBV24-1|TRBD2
ATRGLGEGFYEQY
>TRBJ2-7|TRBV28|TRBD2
ATSSGSGYEQY
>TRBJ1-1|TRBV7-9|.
ASSFYRGDTEAF
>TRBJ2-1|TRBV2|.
ASRDLQGSLHNEQF
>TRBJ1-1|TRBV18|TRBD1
ASSPQTGGMNTEAF
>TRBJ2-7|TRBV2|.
ASSVGGGPYEQY
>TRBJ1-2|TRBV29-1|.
SVDGSSGYT
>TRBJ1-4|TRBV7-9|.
ASSLGPGKLF
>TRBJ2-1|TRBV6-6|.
ASSHSGEQF
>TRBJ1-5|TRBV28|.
ASSLSQGRQPQH
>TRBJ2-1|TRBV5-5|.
ASSLDFRSYNEQF
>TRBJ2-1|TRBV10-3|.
AISEVAGRGDEQF
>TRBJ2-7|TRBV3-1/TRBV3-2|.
ASSPGLASFDEQY
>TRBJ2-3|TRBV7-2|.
ASSLEASGTQY
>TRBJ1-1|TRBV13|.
ASSGKGENTEAF
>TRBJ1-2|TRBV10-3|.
AISDEANYGYT
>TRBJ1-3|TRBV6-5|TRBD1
ASSWGQGNGNTIY
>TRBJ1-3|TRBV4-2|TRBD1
ASSQDQGAIY
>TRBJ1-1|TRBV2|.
ASRPQGDTEAF
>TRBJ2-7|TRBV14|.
ASSLGTLSSYEQY
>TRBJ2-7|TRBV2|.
ASSEPRRGGRLPNSYEQY
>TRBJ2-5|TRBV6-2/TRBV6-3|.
ASSSLVGGVETQY
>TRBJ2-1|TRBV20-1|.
SARRVDEQF
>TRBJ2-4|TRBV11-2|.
ASSLGYIAKNIQY
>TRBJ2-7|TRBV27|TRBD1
ASSFDLQGSSYEQY
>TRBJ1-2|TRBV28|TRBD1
ASRRTGAYGYT
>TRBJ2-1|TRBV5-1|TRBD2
ASSSTPTSGSGNEQF
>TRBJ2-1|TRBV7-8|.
ASSLARDSYNEQF
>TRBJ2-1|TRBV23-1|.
ASSQSGGGQAPKNNYNEQF
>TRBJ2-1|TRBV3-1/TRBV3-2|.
ASSPRVVRRVNEQF
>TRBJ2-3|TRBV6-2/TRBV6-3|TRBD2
ASSPSGKEDTQY
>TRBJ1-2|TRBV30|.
AWRYQGTNYGYT
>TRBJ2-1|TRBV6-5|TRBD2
ASNIAGVLNEQF
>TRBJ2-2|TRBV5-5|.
ASSHPDGVHANTGELF
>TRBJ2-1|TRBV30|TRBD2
AWTLTSGHYNEQF
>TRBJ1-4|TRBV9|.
ASNRADRANEKLF
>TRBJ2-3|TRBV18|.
ASSPTKGTDTQY
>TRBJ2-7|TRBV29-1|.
SVGGSGGRYEQY
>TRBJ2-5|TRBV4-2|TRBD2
ASSQGSSSGGETQY
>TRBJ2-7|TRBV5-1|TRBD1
ASSVPGTGFAEQY
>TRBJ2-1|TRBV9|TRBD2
ASSETSGRGNEQF
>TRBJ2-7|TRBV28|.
ASSFGRRPREQY
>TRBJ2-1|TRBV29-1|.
SVENAQGAYYNEQF
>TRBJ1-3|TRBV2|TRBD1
ASSEAGGRNTIY
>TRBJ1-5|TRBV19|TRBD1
ASSTRDRNQPQH
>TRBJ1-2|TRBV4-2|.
ASSQGANRDGYT